This TCR beta chain comes out of a study of shared clonotypes between healthy human individuals. Study-wide results and caveats: Clonotype sharing across several donors was observed for 4% to 5.5% of naive CD4 clonotypes.

All donors were healthy HIV-negative adults lacking recent acute infections or vaccinations. To note about this clone: Its antigen is still unknown.

Clones were sequenced by immunoSEQ multiplex PCR, and TCRdb holds only the in-frame ones, with some missing. This table has approximately 340,000 clones, over 65% appearing once. The origin of this receptor is a young man in good health. What was sequenced was memory CD4+ T cells sorted from blood. Subset specified: CD45RA-negative fraction.

The DNA of the CDR3 is TGTGCCAGCAGTCCGACAGGGCCCTACGAGCAGTACTTC. Amino acid sequence: CASSPTGPYEQYF. The chain has TRBV6-6 and TRBJ2-7, with TRBD1 matching over 7 bases. Per the germline V gene, CDR1 is MNHNY and CDR2 is SVGAGI (reference sequence). J lost 2 bases, V lost 5 bases, and 3 bases had no gene match. CDR3 size: 13 residues.